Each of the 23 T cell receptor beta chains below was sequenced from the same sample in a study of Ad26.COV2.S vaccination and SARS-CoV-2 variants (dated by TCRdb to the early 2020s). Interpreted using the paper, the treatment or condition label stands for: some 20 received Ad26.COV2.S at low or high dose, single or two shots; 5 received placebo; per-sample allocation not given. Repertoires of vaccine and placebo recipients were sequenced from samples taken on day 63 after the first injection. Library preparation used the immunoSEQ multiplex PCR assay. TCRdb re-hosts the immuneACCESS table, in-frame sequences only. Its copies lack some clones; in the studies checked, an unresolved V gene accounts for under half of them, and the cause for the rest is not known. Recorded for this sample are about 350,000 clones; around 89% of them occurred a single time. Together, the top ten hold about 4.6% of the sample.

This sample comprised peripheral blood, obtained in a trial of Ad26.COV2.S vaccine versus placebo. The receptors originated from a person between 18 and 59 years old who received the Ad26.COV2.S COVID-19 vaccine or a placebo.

CDR3 region: CASSPVSQEAASRDYGYTF. CDR3 bases: TGTGCCAGCAGTCCTGTTTCTCAGGAGGCAGCCTCGAGAGACTATGGCTACACCTTC. The chain uses TRBV28 and TRBJ1-2; D remains unclear. V was shortened by 5 bases and J by 3 bases, with 28 bases between the two germline ends. This CDR3 has 19 amino acids. Germline V lookup: CDR1 MDHEN, CDR2 SYDVKM.

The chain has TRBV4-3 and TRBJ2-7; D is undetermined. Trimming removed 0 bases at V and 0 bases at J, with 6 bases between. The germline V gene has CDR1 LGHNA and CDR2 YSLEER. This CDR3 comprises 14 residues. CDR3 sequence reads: CASSQDLRSYEQYF. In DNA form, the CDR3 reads TGCGCCAGCAGCCAAGATTTGCGCTCCTACGAGCAGTACTTC.

The CDR3 is CASSLRANTGELFF. CDR3 bases: TGTGCCAGCAGTTTAAGAGCGAACACCGGGGAGCTGTTTTTT. The J gene is TRBJ2-2, the V gene TRBV28; D gene unclear. Germline CDR1 MDHEN, CDR2 SYDVKM. Between the trimmed V and J ends, which lost 2 bases and 0 bases, there was a span of 4 bases. The CDR3 loop spans 14 amino acids.

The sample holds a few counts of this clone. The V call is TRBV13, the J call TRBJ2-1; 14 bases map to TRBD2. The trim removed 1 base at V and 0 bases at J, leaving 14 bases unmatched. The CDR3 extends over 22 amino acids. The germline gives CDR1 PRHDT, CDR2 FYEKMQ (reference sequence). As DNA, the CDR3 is TGTGCCAGCAGCTTAGTAGGTTACGGGACTAGCGGGAGTGGGAGCTCCTACAATGAGCAGTTCTTC. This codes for CASSLVGYGTSGSGSSYNEQFF. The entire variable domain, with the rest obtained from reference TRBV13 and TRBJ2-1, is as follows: AAGVIQSPRHLIKEKRETATLKCYPIPRHDTVYWYQQGPGQDPQFLISFYEKMQSDKGSIPDRFSAQQFSDYHSELNMSSLELGDSALYFCASSLVGYGTSGSGSSYNEQFFGPGTRLTVL.

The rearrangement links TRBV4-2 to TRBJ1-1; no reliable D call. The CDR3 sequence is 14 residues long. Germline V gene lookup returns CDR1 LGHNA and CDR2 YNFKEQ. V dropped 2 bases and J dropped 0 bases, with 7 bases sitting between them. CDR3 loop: CASSQQDLNTEAFF. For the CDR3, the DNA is TGTGCCAGCAGCCAACAGGATCTGAACACTGAAGCTTTCTTT.

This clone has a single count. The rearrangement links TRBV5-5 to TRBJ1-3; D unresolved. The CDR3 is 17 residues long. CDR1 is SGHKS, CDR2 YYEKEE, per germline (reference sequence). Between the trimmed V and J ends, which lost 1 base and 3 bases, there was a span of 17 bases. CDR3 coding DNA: TGTGCCAGCAGCTTGTTGCCCGAATCGGGTGGTGGAAACACCATATATTTT. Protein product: CASSLLPESGGGNTIYF.

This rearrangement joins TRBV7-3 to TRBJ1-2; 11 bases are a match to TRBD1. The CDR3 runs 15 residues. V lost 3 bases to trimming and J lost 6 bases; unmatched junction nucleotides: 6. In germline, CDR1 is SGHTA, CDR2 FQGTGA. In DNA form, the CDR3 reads TGTGCCAGCAGCTTGGGTAGGGACAGGGGGGATGGCTACACCTTC. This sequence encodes CASSLGRDRGDGYTF.

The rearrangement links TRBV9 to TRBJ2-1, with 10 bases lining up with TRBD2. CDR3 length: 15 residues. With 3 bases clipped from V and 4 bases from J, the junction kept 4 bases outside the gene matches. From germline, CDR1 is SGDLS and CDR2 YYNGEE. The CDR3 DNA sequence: TGTGCCAGCAGCGATCGGACTAGCGGATACAATGAGCAGTTCTTC. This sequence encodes CASSDRTSGYNEQFF.

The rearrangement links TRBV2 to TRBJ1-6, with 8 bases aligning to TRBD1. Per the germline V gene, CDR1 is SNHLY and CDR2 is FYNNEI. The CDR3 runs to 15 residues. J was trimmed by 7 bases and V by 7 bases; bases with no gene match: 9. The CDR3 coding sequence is TGTGCCAGCATAAGACAGGGGAATAAAAATTCACCCCTCCACTTT. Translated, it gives CASIRQGNKNSPLHF.

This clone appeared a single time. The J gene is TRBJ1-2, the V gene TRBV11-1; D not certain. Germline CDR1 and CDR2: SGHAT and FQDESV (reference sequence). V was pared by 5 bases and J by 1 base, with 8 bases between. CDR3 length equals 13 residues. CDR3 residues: CASSQFDNYGYTF. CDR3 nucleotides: TGTGCCAGCAGCCAGTTCGATAACTATGGCTACACCTTC.

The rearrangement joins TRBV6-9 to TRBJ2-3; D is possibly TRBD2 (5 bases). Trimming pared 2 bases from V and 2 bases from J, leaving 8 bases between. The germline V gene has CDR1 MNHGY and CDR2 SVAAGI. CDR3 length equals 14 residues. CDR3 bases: TGTGCCAGCAGTTATAGGCGGGTCACAGATACGCAGTATTTT. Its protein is CASSYRRVTDTQYF.

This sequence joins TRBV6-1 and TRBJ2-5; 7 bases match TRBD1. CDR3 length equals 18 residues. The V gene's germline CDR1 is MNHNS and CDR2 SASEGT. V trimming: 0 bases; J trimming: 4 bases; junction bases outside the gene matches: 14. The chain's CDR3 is CASSEAALGSGGRETQYF. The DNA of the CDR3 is TGTGCCAGCAGTGAAGCGGCTCTCGGGTCAGGGGGTAGAGAGACCCAGTACTTC.

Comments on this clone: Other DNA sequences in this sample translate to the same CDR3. CDR3 protein: CASSLRDSNQPQHF. DNA of the CDR3: TGTGCCAGTAGTCTAAGGGATAGCAATCAGCCCCAGCATTTT. The V call is TRBV19, the J call TRBJ1-5; D unresolved. Germline V CDR1 and CDR2: LNHDA, SQIVND (reference sequence). Deletions cut 5 bases from V and 0 bases from J, with 8 bases between. This CDR3 has 14 residues.

CDR3 residues: CASSQAQGRGAYGYTF. CDR3 DNA: TGTGCCAGCAGCCAAGCCCAGGGACGGGGAGCCTATGGCTACACCTTC. The gene calls are TRBV3-1 (or the pseudogene TRBV3-2) and TRBJ1-2; D is perhaps TRBD1 (5 bases). Germline loops: CDR1 LGHDT, CDR2 YNNKEL (reference sequence). V gave up 1 base and J gave up 4 bases, with 16 bases separating them. The CDR3 has 16 residues.

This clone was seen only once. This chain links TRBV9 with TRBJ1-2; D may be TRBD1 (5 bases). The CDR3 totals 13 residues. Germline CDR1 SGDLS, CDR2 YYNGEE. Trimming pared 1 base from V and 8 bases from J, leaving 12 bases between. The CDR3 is CASSVLQGGGYTF. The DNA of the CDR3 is TGTGCCAGCAGCGTATTGCAGGGAGGAGGCTACACCTTC.

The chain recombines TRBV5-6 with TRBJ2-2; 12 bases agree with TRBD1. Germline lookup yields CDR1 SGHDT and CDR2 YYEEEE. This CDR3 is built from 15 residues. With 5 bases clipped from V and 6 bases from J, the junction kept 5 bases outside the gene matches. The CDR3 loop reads CASSRDRGQSGELFF. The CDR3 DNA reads TGTGCCAGCAGTCGGGACAGGGGGCAATCCGGGGAGCTGTTTTTT.

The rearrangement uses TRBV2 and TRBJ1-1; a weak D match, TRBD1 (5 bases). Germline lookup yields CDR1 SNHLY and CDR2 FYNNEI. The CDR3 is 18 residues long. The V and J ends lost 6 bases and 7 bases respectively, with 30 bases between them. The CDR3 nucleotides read TGTGCCAGCAGGCGGGGTGGGTTAAGGTCCGGGGGGTTCAATGAAGCTTTCTTT. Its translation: CASRRGGLRSGGFNEAFF.

The CDR3 DNA reads as TGTGCCAGCAGCCGCTACCTAGGCCCGAGCCACGAGCAGTACTTC. It encodes CASSRYLGPSHEQYF. The chain joins TRBV7-8 to TRBJ2-7; D remains unclear. Germline lookup yields CDR1 SGHVS and CDR2 FQNEAQ. The CDR3 consists of 15 residues. The V end lost 5 bases, the J end lost 5 bases, and 19 bases lay between the germline ends. Combining the CDR3 with reference TRBV7-8 and TRBJ2-7 gives the whole variable domain GAGVSQSPRYKVAKRGQDVALRCDPISGHVSLFWYQQALGQGPEFLTYFQNEAQLDKSGLPSDRFFAERPEGSVSTLKIQRTQQEDSAVYLCASSRYLGPSHEQYFGPGTRLTVT.

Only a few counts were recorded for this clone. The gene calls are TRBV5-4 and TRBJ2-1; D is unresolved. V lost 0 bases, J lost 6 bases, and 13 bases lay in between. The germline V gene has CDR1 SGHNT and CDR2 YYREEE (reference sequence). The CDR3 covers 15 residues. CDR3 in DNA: TGTGCCAGCAGCTTGGTCGATTCCCCCTCCAATGAGCAGTTCTTC. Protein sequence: CASSLVDSPSNEQFF.

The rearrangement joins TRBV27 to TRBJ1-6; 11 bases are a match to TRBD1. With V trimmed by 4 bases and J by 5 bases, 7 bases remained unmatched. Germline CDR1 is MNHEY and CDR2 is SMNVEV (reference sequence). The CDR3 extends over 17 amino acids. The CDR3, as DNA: TGTGCCAGCAGTTCCCCGGGACAGGGGGGTCATAATTCACCCCTCCACTTT. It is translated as CASSSPGQGGHNSPLHF.

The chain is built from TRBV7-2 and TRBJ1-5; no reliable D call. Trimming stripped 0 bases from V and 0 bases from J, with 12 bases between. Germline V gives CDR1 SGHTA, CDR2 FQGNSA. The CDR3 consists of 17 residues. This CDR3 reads CASSLAAGQLSNQPQHF. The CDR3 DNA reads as TGTGCCAGCAGCTTAGCCGCAGGCCAACTTAGCAATCAGCCCCAGCATTTT.

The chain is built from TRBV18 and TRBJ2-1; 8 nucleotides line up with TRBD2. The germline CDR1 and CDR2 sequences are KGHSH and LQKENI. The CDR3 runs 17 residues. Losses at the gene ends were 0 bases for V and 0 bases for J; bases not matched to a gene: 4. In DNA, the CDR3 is TGTGCCAGCTCACCACCTTTAGCGGGACGCTCCTACAATGAGCAGTTCTTC. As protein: CASSPPLAGRSYNEQFF. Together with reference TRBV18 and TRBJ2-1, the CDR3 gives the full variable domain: NAGVMQNPRHLVRRRGQEARLRCSPMKGHSHVYWYRQLPEEGLKFMVYLQKENIIDESGMPKERFSAEFPKEGPSILRIQQVVRGDSAAYFCASSPPLAGRSYNEQFFGPGTRLTVL.

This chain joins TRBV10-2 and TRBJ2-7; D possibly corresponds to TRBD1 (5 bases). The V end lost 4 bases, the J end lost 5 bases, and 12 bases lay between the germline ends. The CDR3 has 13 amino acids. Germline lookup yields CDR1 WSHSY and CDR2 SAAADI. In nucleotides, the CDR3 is TGCGCCAGCAGTGTGCTAGGGGCGAACGAGCAGTACTTC. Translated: CASSVLGANEQYF.